This T cell receptor beta chain was sequenced for a study of cytomegalovirus exposure and HLA in healthy donors. With 60 Vbeta and 13 Jbeta primers, the PCR was carried out. TCRdb's copy holds only in-frame clones and misses some; the assay was immunoSEQ multiplex PCR. This sample has about 100,000 clones, with 65% to 80% found just once. Turning to this clone: Its antigen is as yet unknown.

Whole-study results and caveats: Analysis was carried out at a later point, and it linked a missense DCLRE1C variant to TCR beta V- and J-gene trimming.

The receptor's source is a man aged 45-65 years in good health and CMV-seronegative. Sequencing was carried out using PBMCs.

As DNA, the CDR3 is TGCAGCGTTGCGAGGACAGGGTTCATCTACGAGCAGTACTTC. Translated, it gives CSVARTGFIYEQYF. The chain joins TRBV29-1 to TRBJ2-7, with 8 bases aligning to TRBD1. CDR3 length: 14 residues. In germline, CDR1 is SQVTM, CDR2 ANQGSEA. V was pared by 4 bases and J by 3 bases, with 8 bases of the junction left unmatched.